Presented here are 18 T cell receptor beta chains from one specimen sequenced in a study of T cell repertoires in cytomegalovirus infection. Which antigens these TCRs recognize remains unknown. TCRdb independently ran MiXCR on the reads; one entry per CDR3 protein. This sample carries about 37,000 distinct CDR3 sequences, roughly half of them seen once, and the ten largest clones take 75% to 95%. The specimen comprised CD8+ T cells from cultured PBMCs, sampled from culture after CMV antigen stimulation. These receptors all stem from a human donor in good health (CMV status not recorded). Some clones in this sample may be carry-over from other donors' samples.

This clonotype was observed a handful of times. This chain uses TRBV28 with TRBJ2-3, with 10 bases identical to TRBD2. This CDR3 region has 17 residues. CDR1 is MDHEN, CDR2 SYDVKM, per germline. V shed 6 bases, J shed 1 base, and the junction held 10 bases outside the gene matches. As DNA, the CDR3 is TGTGCCAGCAGCCATCTAGCGGGAGAAATGGGCACAGATACGCAGTATTTT. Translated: CASSHLAGEMGTDTQYF.

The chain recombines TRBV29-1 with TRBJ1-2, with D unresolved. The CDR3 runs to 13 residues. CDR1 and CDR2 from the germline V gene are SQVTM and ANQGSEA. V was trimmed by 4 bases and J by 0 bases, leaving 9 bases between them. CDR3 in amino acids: CSVGGGPNYGYTF. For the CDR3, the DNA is TGCAGCGTTGGGGGAGGTCCTAACTATGGCTACACCTTC.

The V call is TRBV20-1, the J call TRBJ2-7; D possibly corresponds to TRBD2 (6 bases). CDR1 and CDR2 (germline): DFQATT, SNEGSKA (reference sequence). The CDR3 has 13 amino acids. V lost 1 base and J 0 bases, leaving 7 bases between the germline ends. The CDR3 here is CSARGRGSYEQYF. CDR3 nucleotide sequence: TGCAGTGCTAGAGGGCGGGGCTCCTACGAGCAGTACTTC.

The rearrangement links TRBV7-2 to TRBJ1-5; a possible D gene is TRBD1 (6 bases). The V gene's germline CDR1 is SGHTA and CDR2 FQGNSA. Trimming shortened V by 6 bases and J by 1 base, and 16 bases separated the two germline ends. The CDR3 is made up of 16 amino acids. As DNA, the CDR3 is TGTGCCAGCAGACCGGTCGGGCAGGGGAGCAATCAGCCCCAGCATTTT. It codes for CASRPVGQGSNQPQHF.

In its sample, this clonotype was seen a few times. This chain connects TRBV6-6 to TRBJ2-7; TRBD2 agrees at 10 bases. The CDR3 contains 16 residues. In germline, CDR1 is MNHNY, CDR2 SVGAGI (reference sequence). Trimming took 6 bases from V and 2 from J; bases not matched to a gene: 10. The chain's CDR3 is CASRPLLAGTTYEQYF. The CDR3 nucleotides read TGTGCCAGCAGACCCCTACTAGCGGGGACTACCTACGAGCAGTACTTC.

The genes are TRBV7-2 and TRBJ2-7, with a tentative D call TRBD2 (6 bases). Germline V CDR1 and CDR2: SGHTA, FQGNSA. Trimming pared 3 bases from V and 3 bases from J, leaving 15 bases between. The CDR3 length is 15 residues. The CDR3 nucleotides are TGTGCCAGCAGCTTCGCGGGGCCCGAGCACTACGAGCAGTACTTC. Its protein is CASSFAGPEHYEQYF.

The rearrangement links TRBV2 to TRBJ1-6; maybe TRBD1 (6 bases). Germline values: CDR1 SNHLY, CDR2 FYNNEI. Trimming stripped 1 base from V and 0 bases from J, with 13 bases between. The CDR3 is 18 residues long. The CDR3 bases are TGTGCCAGCAGTGAAGTGGGACACCTAAGCTCCTATAATTCACCCCTCCACTTT. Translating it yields CASSEVGHLSSYNSPLHF. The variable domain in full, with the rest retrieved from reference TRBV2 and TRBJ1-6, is EPEVTQTPSHQVTQMGQEVILRCVPISNHLYFYWYRQILGQKVEFLVSFYNNEISEKSEIFDDQFSVERPDGSNFTLKIRSTKLEDSAMYFCASSEVGHLSSYNSPLHFGNGTRLTVT.

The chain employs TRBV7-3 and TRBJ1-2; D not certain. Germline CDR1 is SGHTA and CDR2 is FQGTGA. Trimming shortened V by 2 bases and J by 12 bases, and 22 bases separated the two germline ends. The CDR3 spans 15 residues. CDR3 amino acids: CASSLAGTDLWLNTF. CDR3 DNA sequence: TGTGCCAGCAGCTTAGCCGGCACGGATCTATGGCTGAACACCTTC.

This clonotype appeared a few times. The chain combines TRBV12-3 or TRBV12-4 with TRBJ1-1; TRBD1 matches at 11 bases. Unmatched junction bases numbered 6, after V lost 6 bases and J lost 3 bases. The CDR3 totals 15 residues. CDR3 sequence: CASSPGQGADTEAFF. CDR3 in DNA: TGTGCCAGCAGCCCTGGACAGGGGGCCGACACTGAAGCTTTCTTT.

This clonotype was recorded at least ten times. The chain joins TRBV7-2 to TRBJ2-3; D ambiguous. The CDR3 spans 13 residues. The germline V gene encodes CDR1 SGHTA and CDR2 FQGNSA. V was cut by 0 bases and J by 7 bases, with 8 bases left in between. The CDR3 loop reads CASSLANSNTQYF. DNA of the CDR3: TGTGCCAGCAGCTTAGCGAACAGCAATACGCAGTATTTT.

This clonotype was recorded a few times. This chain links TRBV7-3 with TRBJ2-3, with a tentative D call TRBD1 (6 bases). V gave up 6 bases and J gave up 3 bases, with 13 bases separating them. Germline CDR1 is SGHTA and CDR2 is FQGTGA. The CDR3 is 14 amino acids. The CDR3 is CASRPDSYTDTQYF. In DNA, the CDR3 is TGTGCCAGCAGACCGGACAGTTATACAGATACGCAGTATTTT.

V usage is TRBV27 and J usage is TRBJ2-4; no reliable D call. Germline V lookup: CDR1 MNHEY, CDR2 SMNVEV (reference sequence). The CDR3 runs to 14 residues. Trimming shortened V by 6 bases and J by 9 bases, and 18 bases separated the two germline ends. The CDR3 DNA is TGTGCCAGCAGCCCTAGAACCTCGCCTGGCATTCAGTACTTC. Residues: CASSPRTSPGIQYF.

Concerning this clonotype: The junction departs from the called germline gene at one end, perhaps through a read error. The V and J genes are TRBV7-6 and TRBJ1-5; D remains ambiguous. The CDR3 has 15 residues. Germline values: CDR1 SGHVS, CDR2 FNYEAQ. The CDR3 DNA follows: TGTGACAGCAGCTTGGCGTGGGGTCGCAATCAGCCCCATCATTTT. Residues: CDSSLAWGRNQPHHF.

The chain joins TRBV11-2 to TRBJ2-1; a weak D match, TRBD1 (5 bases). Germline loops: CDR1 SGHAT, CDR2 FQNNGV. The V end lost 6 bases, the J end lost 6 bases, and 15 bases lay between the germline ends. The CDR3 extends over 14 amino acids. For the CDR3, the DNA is TGTGCCAGCAGGGGTATCAGCAGGGCCAATGAGCAGTTCTTC. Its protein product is CASRGISRANEQFF. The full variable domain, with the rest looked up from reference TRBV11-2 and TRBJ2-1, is EAGVAQSPRYKIIEKRQSVAFWCNPISGHATLYWYQQILGQGPKLLIQFQNNGVVDDSQLPKDRFSAERLKGVDSTLKIQPAKLEDSAVYLCASRGISRANEQFFGPGTRLTVL.

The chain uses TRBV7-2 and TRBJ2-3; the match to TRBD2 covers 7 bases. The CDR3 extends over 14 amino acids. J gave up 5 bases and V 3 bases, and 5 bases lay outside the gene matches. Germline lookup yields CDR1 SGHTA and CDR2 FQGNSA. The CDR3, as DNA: TGTGCCAGCAGCTTTACTAGCGTCAGAGATACGCAGTATTTT. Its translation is CASSFTSVRDTQYF.

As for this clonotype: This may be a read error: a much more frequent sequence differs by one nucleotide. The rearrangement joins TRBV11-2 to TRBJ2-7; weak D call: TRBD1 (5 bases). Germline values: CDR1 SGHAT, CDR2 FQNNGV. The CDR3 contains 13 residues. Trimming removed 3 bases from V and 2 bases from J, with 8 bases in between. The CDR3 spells CASSFRATYEQYF. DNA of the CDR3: TGTGCCAGCAGCTTCAGGGCCACCTACGAGCAGTACTTC.

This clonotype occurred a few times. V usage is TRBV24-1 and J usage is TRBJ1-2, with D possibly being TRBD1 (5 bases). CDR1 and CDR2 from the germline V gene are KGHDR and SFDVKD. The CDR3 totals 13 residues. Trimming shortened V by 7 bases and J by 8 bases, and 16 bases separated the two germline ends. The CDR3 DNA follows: TGTGCCACCAGCCCCGGGACGGAAGGGGGCTACACCTTC. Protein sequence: CATSPGTEGGYTF.

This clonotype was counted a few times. This CDR3 reads CSAPSGTAYSNQPQHF. CDR3 nucleotides: TGCAGTGCCCCTTCTGGGACAGCTTATAGCAATCAGCCCCAGCATTTT. The chain recombines TRBV20-1 with TRBJ1-5; 7 positions match TRBD1. CDR3 length equals 16 residues. Trimming at V came to 6 bases and at J to 0 bases, leaving 11 bases not matched to a gene. CDR1 DFQATT and CDR2 SNEGSKA come from the germline V gene (reference sequence).